This T cell receptor beta chain emerged from a study of beta chain features in type 1 diabetes. Expressed TCRB transcripts were sequenced, since all the RNA that had been isolated was reverse transcribed. Sequenced by immunoSEQ multiplex PCR; TCRdb stores in-frame clones only, minus some. Of 310,000 or so clones in the sample, approximately 9.9% were seen once. After removal of 6 bases from V and 7 bases from J, the junction contained 7 bases not matched to a gene. CDR1 WSHSY and CDR2 SAAADI come from the germline V gene. This CDR3 comprises 16 residues. Central memory, naive, regulatory and stem cell-like memory CD4+ cells were sorted by CD45RO/CCR7/CD25/CD127/CD95/CD27.

This TCR came from a woman aged 30 to 39 in good health. Source material: naive CD4+ T cells from blood. This rearrangement joins TRBV10-2 to TRBJ2-2, with 14 bases matching TRBD2. The CDR3 loop reads CASSGTSGSVGGELFF. Here the CDR3 DNA reads TGCGCCAGCAGCGGGACTAGCGGGAGTGTCGGCGGGGAGCTGTTTTTT.